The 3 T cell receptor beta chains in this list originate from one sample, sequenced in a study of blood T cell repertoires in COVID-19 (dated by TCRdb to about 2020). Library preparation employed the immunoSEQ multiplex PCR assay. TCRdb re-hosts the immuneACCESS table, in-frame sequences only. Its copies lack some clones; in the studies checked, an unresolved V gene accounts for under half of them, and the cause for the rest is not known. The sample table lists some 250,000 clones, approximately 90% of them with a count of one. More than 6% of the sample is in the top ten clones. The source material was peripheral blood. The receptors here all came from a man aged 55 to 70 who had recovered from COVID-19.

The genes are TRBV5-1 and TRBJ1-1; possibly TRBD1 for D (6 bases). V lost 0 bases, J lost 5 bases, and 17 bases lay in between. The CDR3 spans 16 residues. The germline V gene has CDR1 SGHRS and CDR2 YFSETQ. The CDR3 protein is CASSLGNRVVNTEAFF. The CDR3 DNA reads TGCGCCAGCAGCTTGGGGAACAGGGTGGTTAATACTGAAGCTTTCTTT.

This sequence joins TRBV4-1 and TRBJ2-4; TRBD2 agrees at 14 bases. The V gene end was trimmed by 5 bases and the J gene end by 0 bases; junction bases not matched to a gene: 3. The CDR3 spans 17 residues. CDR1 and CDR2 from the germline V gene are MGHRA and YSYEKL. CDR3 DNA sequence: TGCGCCAGCAGCTTCGGACTAGCGGGGGGAGCCAAAAACATTCAGTACTTC. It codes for CASSFGLAGGAKNIQYF.

CDR3 in DNA: TGTGCCAGCAGCTCTACTTGGACGGACTTCGACACTGAAGCTTTCTTT. Encoded protein: CASSSTWTDFDTEAFF. This rearrangement joins TRBV7-9 to TRBJ1-1; no clear D. V was cut by 4 bases and J by 3 bases, with 18 bases left in between. Looked up from germline, CDR1 is SEHNR and CDR2 is FQNEAQ (reference sequence). This CDR3 has 16 residues.